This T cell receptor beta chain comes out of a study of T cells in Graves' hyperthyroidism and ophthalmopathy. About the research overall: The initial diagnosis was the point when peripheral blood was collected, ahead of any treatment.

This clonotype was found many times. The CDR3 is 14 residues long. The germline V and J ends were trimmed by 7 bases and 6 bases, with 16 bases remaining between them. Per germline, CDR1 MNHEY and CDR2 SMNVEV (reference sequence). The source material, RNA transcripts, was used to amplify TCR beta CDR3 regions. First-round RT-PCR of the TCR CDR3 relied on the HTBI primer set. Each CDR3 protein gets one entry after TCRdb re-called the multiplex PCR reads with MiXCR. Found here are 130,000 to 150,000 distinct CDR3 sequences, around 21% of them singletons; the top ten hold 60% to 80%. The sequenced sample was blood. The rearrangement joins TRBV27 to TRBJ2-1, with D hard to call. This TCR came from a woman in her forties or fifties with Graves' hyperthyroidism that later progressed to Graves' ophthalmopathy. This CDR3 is CASTPGGSLNEQFF. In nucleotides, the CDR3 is TGTGCCAGCACCCCCGGCGGTAGCCTCAATGAGCAGTTCTTC.